The clone carrying this T cell receptor (beta chain) was observed many times. Its antigen is as yet unknown. Researchers attached unique molecular identifiers to individual cDNA molecules. In TCRdb, the 5' RACE reads were re-called with MiXCR into one record per CDR3 protein. The data show fewer than 100,000 distinct CDR3 sequences, 5.5% to 7.5% seen once. The sample belongs to a study of early T cells in non-severe SARS-CoV-2 infection. Study information: Chains were unpaired, as sequencing was done on bulk RNA from unsorted whole blood. Regarding the study as a whole: In VDJdb matching, anti-spike CD8 responses were favored while private and CD4 specificities went missing.

The CDR3 has 16 residues. CDR1 GTSNPN and CDR2 SVGIG come from the germline V gene (reference sequence). Between the trimmed V and J ends, which lost 0 bases and 7 bases, there was a span of 22 bases. Sequencing was done on a sample of whole blood. V is TRBV30 and J is TRBJ2-7, with D maybe TRBD1 (6 bases). The receptor comes from an adult who was a healthcare worker with PCR-confirmed SARS-CoV-2 infection or an uninfected control (not recorded which). This CDR3 reads CAWSVQGGASLREQYF. The CDR3, as DNA: TGTGCCTGGAGTGTACAGGGTGGGGCTAGTCTCAGGGAGCAGTACTTC.